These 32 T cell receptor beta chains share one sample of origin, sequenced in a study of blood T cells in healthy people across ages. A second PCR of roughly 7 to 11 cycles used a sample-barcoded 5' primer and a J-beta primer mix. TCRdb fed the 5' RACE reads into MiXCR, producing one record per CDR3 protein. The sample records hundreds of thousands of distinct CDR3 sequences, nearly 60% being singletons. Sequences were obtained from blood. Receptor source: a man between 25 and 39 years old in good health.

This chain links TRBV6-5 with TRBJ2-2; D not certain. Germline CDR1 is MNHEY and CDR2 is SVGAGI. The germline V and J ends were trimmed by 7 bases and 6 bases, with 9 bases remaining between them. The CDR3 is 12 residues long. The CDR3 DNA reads TGTGCCAGCACCCATGGTTCCGGGGAGCTGTTTTTT. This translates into CASTHGSGELFF.

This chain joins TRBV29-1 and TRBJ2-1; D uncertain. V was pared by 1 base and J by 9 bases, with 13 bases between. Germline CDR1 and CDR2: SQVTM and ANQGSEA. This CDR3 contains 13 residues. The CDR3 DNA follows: TGCAGCGTTGAAGTGATGAAATGGAGTGAGCAGTTCTTC. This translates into CSVEVMKWSEQFF.

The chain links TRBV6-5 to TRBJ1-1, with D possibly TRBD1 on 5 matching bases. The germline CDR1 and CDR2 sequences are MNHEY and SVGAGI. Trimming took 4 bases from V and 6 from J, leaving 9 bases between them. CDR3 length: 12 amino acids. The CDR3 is CASSSQGSEAFF. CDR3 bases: TGTGCCAGCAGTTCCCAGGGTTCTGAAGCTTTCTTT.

CDR3 DNA: TGTGCCAGCAGCATACAGATCTACGAGCAGTACTTC. This codes for CASSIQIYEQYF. V usage is TRBV5-5 and J usage is TRBJ2-7, with D uncertain. The germline V and J ends were trimmed by 4 bases and 3 bases, with 8 bases remaining between them. This CDR3 is built from 12 residues. The germline gives CDR1 SGHKS, CDR2 YYEKEE (reference sequence).

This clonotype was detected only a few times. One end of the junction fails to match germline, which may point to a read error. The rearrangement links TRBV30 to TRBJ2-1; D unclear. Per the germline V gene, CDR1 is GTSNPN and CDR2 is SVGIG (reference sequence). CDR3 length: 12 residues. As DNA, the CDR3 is TGTGCCTGTCGTTGGCCCTACAGTGAGCAGTTCTTC. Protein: CACRWPYSEQFF.

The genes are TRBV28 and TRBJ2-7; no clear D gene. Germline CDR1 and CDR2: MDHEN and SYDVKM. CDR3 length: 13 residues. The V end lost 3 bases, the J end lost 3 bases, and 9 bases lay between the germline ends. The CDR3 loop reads CASSFWSDYEQYF. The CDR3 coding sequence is TGTGCCAGCAGTTTCTGGTCTGACTACGAGCAGTACTTC. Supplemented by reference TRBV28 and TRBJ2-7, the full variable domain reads DVKVTQSSRYLVKRTGEKVFLECVQDMDHENMFWYRQDPGLGLRLIYFSYDVKMKEKGDIPEGYSVSREKKERFSLILESASTNQTSMYLCASSFWSDYEQYFGPGTRLTVT.

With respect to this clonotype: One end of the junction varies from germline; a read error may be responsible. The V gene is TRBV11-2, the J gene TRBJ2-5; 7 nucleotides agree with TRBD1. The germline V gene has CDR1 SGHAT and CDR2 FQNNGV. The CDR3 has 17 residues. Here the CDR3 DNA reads TGTGCCGGCAGCCCCCCGATGACAGGGATGGACCAAGAGACCCAGTACTTC. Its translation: CAGSPPMTGMDQETQYF.

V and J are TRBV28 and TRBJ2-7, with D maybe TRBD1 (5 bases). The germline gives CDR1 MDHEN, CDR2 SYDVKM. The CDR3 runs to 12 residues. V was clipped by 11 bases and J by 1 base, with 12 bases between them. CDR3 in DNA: TGTGCCTCCAGGGTCGGATCCTACGAGCAGTACTTC. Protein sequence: CASRVGSYEQYF.

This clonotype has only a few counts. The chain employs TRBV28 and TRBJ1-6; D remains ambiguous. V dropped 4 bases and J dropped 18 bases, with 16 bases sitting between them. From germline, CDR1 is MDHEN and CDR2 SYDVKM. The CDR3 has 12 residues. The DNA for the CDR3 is TGTGCCAGCAGTTCCTCGGGCATCTCCCCCCACTTT. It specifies CASSSSGISPHF.

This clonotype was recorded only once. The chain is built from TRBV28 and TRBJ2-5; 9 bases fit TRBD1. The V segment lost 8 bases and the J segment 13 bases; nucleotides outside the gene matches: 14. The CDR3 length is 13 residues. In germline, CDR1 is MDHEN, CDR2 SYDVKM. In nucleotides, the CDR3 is TGTGCCAGCGGGTCCCGGGACAGGGAAAGGCTGTACTTC. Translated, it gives CASGSRDRERLYF.

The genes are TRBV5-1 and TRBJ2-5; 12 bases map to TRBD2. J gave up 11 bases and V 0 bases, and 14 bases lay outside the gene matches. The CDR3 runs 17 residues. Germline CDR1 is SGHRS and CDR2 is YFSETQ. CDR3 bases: TGCGCCAGCAGCTTGGTGCTAGCGGGAGGGCCGGGCAATGAGCAGTACTTC. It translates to CASSLVLAGGPGNEQYF.

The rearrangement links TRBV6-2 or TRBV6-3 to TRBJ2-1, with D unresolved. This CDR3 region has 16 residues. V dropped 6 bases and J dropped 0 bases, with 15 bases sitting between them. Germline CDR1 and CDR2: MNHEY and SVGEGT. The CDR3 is CASRPMGANSYNEQFF. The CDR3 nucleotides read TGTGCCAGCAGGCCGATGGGCGCCAACTCCTACAATGAGCAGTTCTTC.

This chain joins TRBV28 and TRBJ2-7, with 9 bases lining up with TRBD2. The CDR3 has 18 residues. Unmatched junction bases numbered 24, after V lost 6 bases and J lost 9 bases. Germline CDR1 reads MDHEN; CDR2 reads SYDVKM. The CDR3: CASSLHLQTSGLLRWQYF. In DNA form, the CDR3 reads TGTGCCAGCAGCCTACACCTTCAGACTAGCGGCCTTTTACGATGGCAGTACTTC.

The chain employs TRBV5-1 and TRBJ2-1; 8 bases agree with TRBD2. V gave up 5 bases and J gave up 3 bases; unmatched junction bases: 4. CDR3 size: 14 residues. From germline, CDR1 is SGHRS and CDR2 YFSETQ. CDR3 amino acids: CASRPGLDYNEQFF. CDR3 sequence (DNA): TGCGCCAGCAGGCCGGGACTAGACTACAATGAGCAGTTCTTC.

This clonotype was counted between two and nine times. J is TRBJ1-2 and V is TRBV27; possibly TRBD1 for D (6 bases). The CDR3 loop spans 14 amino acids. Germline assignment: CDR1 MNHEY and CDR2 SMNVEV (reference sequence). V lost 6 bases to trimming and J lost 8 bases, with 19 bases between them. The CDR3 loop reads CASSQRNRVGGYTF. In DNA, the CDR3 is TGTGCCAGCAGCCAAAGAAACAGGGTAGGAGGCTACACCTTC.

CDR3 region: CASSPGTSGGPETQYF. As DNA, the CDR3 is TGTGCCAGCTCACCAGGGACTAGCGGGGGTCCTGAGACCCAGTACTTC. The J gene is TRBJ2-5, the V gene TRBV18, with 14 bases lining up with TRBD2. J lost 5 bases, V lost 2 bases, and 4 bases had no gene match. Germline V CDR1 and CDR2: KGHSH, LQKENI. The CDR3 has 16 amino acids. The full variable domain, with the rest looked up from reference TRBV18 and TRBJ2-5, is NAGVMQNPRHLVRRRGQEARLRCSPMKGHSHVYWYRQLPEEGLKFMVYLQKENIIDESGMPKERFSAEFPKEGPSILRIQQVVRGDSAAYFCASSPGTSGGPETQYFGPGTRLLVL.

DNA for the CDR3: TGTGCCAGCAGCCAGGGCAGCGGGGGATTCAGGAATGAGCAGTTCTTC. Encoded protein: CASSQGSGGFRNEQFF. The chain uses TRBV11-2 and TRBJ2-1, with 8 bases matching TRBD2. V was pared by 5 bases and J by 7 bases, with 13 bases of the junction left unmatched. There are 16 residues in the CDR3. The germline CDR1 and CDR2 sequences are SGHAT and FQNNGV. Drawing the rest from reference TRBV11-2 and TRBJ2-1, the complete variable domain is EAGVAQSPRYKIIEKRQSVAFWCNPISGHATLYWYQQILGQGPKLLIQFQNNGVVDDSQLPKDRFSAERLKGVDSTLKIQPAKLEDSAVYLCASSQGSGGFRNEQFFGPGTRLTVL.

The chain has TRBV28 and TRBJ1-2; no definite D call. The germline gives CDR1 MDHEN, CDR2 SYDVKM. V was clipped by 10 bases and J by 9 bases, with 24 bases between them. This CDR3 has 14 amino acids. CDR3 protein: CATTSVLRIDSYTF. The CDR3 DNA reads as TGTGCCACCACTTCAGTACTCCGGATCGATAGCTACACCTTC.

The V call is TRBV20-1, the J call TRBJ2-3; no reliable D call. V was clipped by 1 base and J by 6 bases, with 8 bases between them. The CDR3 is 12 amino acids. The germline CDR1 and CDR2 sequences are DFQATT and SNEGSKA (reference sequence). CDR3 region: CSARGPVDTQYF. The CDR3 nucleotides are TGCAGTGCTAGAGGCCCCGTTGATACGCAGTATTTT.

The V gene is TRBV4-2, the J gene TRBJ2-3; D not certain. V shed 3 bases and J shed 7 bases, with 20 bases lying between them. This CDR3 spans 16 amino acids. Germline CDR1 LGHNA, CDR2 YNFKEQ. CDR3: CASSQLSTALDNTQYF. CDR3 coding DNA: TGTGCCAGCAGCCAGTTATCCACCGCCTTGGATAATACGCAGTATTTT.

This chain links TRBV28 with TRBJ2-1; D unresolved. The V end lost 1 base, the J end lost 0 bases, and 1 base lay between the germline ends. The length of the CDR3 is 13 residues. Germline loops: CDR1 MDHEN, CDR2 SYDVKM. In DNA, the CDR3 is TGTGCCAGCAGTTTATACTCCTACAATGAGCAGTTCTTC. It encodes CASSLYSYNEQFF. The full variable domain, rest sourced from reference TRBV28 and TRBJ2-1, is DVKVTQSSRYLVKRTGEKVFLECVQDMDHENMFWYRQDPGLGLRLIYFSYDVKMKEKGDIPEGYSVSREKKERFSLILESASTNQTSMYLCASSLYSYNEQFFGPGTRLTVL.

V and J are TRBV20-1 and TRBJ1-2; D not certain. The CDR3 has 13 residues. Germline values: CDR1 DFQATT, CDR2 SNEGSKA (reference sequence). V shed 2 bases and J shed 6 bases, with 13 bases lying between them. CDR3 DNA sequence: TGCAGTGCTAGACGGCTTGGACTGCATGGCTACACCTTC. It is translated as CSARRLGLHGYTF.

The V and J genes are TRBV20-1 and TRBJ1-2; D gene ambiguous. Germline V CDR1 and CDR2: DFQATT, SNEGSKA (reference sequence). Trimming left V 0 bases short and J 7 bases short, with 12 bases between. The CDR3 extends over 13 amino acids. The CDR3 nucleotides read TGCAGTGCTAGAGAGAGGCGGCGGCTTGGCTACACCTTC. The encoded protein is CSARERRRLGYTF.

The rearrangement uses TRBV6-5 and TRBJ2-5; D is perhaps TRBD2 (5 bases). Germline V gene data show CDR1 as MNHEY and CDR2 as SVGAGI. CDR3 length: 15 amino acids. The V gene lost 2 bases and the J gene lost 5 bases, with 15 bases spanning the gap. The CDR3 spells CASSYRGGPWETQYF. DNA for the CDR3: TGTGCCAGCAGTTACCGCGGAGGACCGTGGGAGACCCAGTACTTC.

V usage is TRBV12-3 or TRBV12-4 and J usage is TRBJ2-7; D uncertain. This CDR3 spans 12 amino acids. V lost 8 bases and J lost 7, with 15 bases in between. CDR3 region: CASRSSQAEQYF. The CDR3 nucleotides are TGTGCCAGCCGTAGCTCTCAGGCAGAGCAGTACTTC.

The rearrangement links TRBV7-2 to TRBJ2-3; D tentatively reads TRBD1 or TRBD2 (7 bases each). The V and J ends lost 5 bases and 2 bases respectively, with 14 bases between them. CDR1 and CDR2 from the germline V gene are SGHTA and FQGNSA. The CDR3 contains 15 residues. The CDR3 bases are TGTGCCAGCAGCCCCCAGGGGGGGTTCACAGATACGCAGTATTTT. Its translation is CASSPQGGFTDTQYF.

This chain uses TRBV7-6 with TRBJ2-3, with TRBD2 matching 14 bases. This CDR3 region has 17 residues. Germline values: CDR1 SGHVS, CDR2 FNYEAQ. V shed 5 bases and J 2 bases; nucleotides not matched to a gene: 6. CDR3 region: CASSPRTSGGITDTQYF. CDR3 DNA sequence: TGTGCCAGCAGCCCTCGGACTAGCGGGGGGATCACAGATACGCAGTATTTT.

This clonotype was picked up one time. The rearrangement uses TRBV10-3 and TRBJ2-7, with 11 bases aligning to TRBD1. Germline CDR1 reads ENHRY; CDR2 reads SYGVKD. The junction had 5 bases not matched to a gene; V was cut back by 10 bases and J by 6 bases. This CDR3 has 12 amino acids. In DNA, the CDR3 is TGTGCCACGGGACAGGGGGTCAGCGAGCAGTACTTC. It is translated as CATGQGVSEQYF.

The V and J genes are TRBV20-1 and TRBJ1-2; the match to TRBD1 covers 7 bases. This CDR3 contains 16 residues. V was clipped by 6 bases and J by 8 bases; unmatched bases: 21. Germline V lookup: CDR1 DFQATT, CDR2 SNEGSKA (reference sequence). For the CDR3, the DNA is TGCAGTGCCGTCAGGACAGGCCGCTCCGGCCTGGGGGGCTACACCTTC. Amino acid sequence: CSAVRTGRSGLGGYTF.

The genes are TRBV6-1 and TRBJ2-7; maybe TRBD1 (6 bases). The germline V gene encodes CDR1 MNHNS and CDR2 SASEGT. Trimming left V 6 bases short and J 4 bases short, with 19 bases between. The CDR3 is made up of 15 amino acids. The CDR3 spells CASRPRAGVPYEQYF. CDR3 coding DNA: TGTGCCAGCAGACCCCGGGCAGGGGTGCCGTACGAGCAGTACTTC.

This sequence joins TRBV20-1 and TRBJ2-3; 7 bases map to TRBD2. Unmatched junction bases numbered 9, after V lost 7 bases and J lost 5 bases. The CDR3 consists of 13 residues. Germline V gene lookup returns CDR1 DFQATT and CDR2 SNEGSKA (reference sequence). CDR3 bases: TGCAGTGTCTCCAGCGGGAAGGGAGATACGCAGTATTTT. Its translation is CSVSSGKGDTQYF.

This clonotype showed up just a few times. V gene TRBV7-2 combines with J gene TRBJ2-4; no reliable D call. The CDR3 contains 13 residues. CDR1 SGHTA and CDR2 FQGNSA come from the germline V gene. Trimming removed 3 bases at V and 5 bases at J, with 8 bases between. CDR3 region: CASSFRAQNIQYF. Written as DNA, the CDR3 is TGTGCCAGCAGCTTTAGGGCACAAAACATTCAGTACTTC.